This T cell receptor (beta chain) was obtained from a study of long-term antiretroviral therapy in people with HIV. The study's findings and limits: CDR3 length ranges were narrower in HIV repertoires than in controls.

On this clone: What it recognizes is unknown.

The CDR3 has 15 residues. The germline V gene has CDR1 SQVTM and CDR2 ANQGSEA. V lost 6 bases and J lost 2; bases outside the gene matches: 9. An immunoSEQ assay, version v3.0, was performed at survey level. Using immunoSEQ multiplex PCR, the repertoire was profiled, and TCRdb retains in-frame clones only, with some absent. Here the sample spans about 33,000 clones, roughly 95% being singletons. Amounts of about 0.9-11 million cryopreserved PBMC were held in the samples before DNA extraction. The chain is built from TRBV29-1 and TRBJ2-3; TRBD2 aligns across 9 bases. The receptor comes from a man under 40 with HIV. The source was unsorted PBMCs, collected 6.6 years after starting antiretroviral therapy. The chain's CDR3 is CSVAQGTSHTDTQYF. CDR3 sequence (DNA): TGCAGCGTGGCCCAGGGGACTAGCCACACAGATACGCAGTATTTT.